This T cell receptor beta chain derives from a study of TIL therapy for anti-PD-1-resistant metastatic lung cancer. Study summary: Median tumor PD-L1 proportion score was roughly 5.5%. Study outcomes and limitations: TIL cultures after expansion showed higher clonality and lower diversity than baseline tumor (median around 6% vs 30%).

Comment on this clone: Its antigen remains unidentified.

CDR1 and CDR2 from the germline V gene are SNHLY and FYNNEI. J lost 6 bases, V lost 6 bases, and 14 bases had no gene match. This CDR3 comprises 16 residues. Sequencing used immunoSEQ v3. The assay was immunoSEQ multiplex PCR, and TCRdb's table has in-frame clones only and misses some. The data contain 25,000 to 30,000 clones, roughly 72% of them singletons. Time point described: pre-treatment sample, taken before nivolumab and TIL therapy. The tumor samples were excised metastases, mostly pleural nodules or supraclavicular lymph nodes. This sequence joins TRBV2 and TRBJ1-5; 7 bases match TRBD1. This sequence was found in a person aged 25 to 80 with non-small cell lung cancer. The sample here was tumor tissue, taken at baseline. The CDR3 coding sequence is TGTGCCAGCAGGCCGGGACAGATAATGAGGGGTCAGCCCCAGCATTTT. Translating gives CASRPGQIMRGQPQHF. Looking up the rest from reference TRBV2 and TRBJ1-5 gives the full variable domain: EPEVTQTPSHQVTQMGQEVILRCVPISNHLYFYWYRQILGQKVEFLVSFYNNEISEKSEIFDDQFSVERPDGSNFTLKIRSTKLEDSAMYFCASRPGQIMRGQPQHFGDGTRLSIL.